This TCR beta chain derives from a study of blood T cell repertoires in COVID-19. For the study at large: T cells, B-cell-depleted T cells, or PBMCs supplied cDNA or gDNA.

Trimming removed 1 base at V and 8 bases at J, with 14 bases between. In germline, CDR1 is SEHNR, CDR2 FQNEAQ (reference sequence). The CDR3 covers 14 residues. In assigning cohorts, the study relied on participant-reported clinical history. Under the authors' procedure: Scientists estimated how many nucleated cells there were by amplifying reference gene primers. Clones were sequenced by immunoSEQ multiplex PCR, and TCRdb holds only the in-frame ones, with some missing. The DNA was the basis for D and trimming; V, J and clone size are from that table. Of 470,000 or so clones in the sample, about 85% are singletons; the top ten hold about 2.1%.

The source of this sequence is a woman between 18 and 30 years old with acute COVID-19. Source material: PBMCs or T cells enriched from blood (not recorded which). This chain connects TRBV7-9 to TRBJ1-2; tentatively, D is TRBD1 (6 bases). CDR3 sequence reads: CASSLDRAIRGYTF. CDR3 DNA: TGTGCCAGCAGCTTAGACAGGGCCATAAGAGGCTACACCTTC.